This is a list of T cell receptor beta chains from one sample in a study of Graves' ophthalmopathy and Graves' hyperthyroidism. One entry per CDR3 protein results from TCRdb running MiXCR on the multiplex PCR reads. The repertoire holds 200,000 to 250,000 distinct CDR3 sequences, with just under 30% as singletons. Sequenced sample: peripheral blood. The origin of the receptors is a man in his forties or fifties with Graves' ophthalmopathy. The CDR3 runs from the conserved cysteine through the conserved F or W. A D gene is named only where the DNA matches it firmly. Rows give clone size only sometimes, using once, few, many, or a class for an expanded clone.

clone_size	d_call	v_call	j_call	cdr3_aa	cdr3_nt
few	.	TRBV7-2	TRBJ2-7	CASSLQTEEQYF	TGTGCCAGCAGCTTACAGACGGAAGAGCAGTACTTC
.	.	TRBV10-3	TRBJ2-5	CATGPNTLQETQYF	TGTGCCACGGGGCCTAACACGTTACAAGAGACCCAGTACTTC
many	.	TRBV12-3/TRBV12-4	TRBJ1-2	CASGPQDGYTF	TGTGCCAGCGGCCCCCAAGATGGCTACACCTTC
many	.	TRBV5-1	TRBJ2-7	CASSFGGVGSEQYF	TGCGCCAGCAGCTTTGGGGGAGTGGGCAGCGAGCAGTACTTC
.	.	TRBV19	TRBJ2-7	CASSIGLAFYEQYF	TGTGCCAGTAGTATCGGGCTAGCATTTTACGAGCAGTACTTC
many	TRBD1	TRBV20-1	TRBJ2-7	CSARASDRAYEQYF	TGCAGTGCTAGGGCCTCTGACAGGGCCTACGAGCAGTACTTC
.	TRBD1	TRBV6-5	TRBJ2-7	CASSYQGAGYEQYF	TGTGCCAGCAGTTACCAGGGGGCAGGCTACGAGCAGTACTTC
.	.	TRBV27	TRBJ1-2	CASSLGGGGQGYGYTF	TGTGCCAGCAGTTTGGGGGGGGGGGGGCAAGGCTATGGCTACACCTTC
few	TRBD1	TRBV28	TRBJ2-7	CASSSPTGGGYEQYF	TGTGCCAGCAGTTCGCCGACAGGGGGGGGGTACGAGCAGTACTTC
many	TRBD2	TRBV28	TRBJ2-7	CASAGSGSKYEQYF	TGTGCCAGTGCCGGGAGCGGGAGTAAGTACGAGCAGTACTTC
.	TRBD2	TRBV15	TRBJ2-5	CATRGGSIVTQYF	TGTGCCACCCGTGGCGGGAGCATCGTGACCCAGTACTTC
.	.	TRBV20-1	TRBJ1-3	CSASKDRSSGNTIYF	TGCAGTGCTAGTAAGGACAGATCCTCTGGAAACACCATATATTTT
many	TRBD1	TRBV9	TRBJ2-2	CASSDERTGVSTGELFF	TGTGCCAGCAGCGACGAGCGGACAGGGGTTAGCACCGGGGAGCTGTTTTTT
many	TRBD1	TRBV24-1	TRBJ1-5	CATSLQGDQPQHF	TGTGCCACCAGTCTTCAGGGGGACCAGCCCCAGCATTTT
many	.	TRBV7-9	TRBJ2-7	CASSLAGLTSEQYF	TGTGCCAGCAGCTTAGCGGGACTCACCTCCGAGCAGTACTTC
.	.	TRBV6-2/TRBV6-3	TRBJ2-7	CASSYVQDEQYF	TGTGCCAGCAGTTACGTCCAGGACGAGCAGTACTTC
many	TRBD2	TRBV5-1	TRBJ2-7	CASSLASGDSYEQYF	TGCGCCAGCAGCTTGGCTAGCGGGGACTCCTACGAGCAGTACTTC
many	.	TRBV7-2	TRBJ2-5	CASSLGTNYQETQYF	TGTGCCAGCAGCTTAGGGACAAACTACCAAGAGACCCAGTACTTC
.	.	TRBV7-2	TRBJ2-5	CASSSLGVETQYF	TGTGCCAGCAGCTCCCTCGGAGTGGAGACCCAGTACTTC
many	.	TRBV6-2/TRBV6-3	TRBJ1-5	CASSYSQGGQPQHF	TGTGCCAGCAGTTACTCCCAGGGAGGCCAGCCCCAGCATTTT
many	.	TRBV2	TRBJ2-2	CASSVSGGTGELFF	TGTGCCAGCAGTGTGTCAGGGGGGACCGGGGAGCTGTTTTTT
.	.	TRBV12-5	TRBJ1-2	CASGLDSRGGYTF	TGTGCTAGTGGTTTGGACAGCCGGGGGGGCTACACCTTC
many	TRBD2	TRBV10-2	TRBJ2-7	CATRLAETYEQYF	TGCGCCACCCGACTAGCGGAAACCTACGAGCAGTACTTC
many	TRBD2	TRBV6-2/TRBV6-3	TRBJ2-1	CASTPGLMRNEQFF	TGTGCCAGCACCCCGGGACTAATGAGGAATGAGCAGTTCTTC
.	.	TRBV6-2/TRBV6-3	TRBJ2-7	CASSYSTVGSGEQYF	TGTGCCAGCAGTTACTCGACGGTCGGGTCAGGAGAGCAGTACTTC
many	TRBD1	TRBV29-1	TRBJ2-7	CSVERPDRGREQYF	TGCAGCGTAGAACGCCCGGACAGGGGGCGCGAGCAGTACTTC
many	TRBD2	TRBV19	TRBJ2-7	CASSVAGGPSYEQYF	TGTGCCAGTAGTGTTGCGGGAGGGCCCTCCTACGAGCAGTACTTC
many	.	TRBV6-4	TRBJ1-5	CASSDLSQGRDSNQPQHF	TGTGCCAGCAGTGACCTCTCCCAGGGGCGAGATAGCAATCAGCCCCAGCATTTT
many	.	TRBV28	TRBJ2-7	CASIMRGSYEQYF	TGTGCCAGCATCATGAGGGGCTCCTACGAGCAGTACTTC
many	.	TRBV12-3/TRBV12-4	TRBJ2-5	CASSLLAELQETQYF	TGTGCCAGCAGTTTGTTAGCGGAGCTCCAAGAGACCCAGTACTTC
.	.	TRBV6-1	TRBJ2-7	CASRGPTGLYEQYF	TGTGCCAGCAGAGGCCCAACGGGGCTCTACGAGCAGTACTTC
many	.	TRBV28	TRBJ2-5	CASSLGSGPQETQYF	TGTGCCAGCAGTTTGGGATCGGGACCTCAAGAGACCCAGTACTTC